The 19 T cell receptor beta chains presented below share a single source sample, sequenced in a study of CD8 T cells in ankylosing spondylitis. TCRdb analysed the 5' RACE reads with MiXCR anew, one entry per CDR3 protein. The data hold 150,000 to 200,000 distinct CDR3 sequences, with approximately 9% observed a single time. Sequenced sample: blood, either unsorted or a sorted T cell fraction (not recorded which). All receptors come from a female donor with ankylosing spondylitis or in good health (not recorded which).

This clonotype was seen a handful of times. The chain combines TRBV9 with TRBJ1-1; TRBD1 is a possible D gene (6 bases). This CDR3 spans 16 amino acids. V was trimmed by 3 bases and J by 1 base, leaving 16 bases between them. Germline CDR1 reads SGDLS; CDR2 reads YYNGEE. This CDR3 reads CASSADVQGRNTEAFF. CDR3 sequence (DNA): TGTGCCAGCAGCGCAGACGTACAGGGACGGAACACTGAAGCTTTCTTT.

V is TRBV4-3 and J is TRBJ2-7, with D tentatively TRBD1 (6 bases). The germline CDR1 and CDR2 sequences are LGHNA and YSLEER. V was pared by 1 base and J by 1 base, with 11 bases between. This CDR3 has 15 residues. In nucleotides, the CDR3 is TGCGCCAGCAGCCAAGGGACAGAGCAGTCCTACGAGCAGTACTTC. This sequence encodes CASSQGTEQSYEQYF.

This clonotype was detected only a few times. The rearrangement links TRBV20-1 to TRBJ2-1; 10 bases are shared with TRBD2. CDR1 is DFQATT and CDR2 is SNEGSKA in the germline V gene (reference sequence). CDR3 size: 16 residues. The J segment lost 5 bases and the V segment lost 0 bases, leaving 7 bases of the junction unmatched. The CDR3 reads CSARDLQGLAHNEQFF. In nucleotides, the CDR3 is TGCAGTGCTAGAGATCTACAGGGACTAGCGCACAATGAGCAGTTCTTC.

This clonotype has at least ten counts. Germline is not matched at one junction end, which may reflect a read error. This sequence joins TRBV12-3 or TRBV12-4 and TRBJ2-3; 10 bases are shared with TRBD2. The CDR3 is 15 amino acids. The CDR3 DNA follows: TGTGCCAGCAGTCTAGCGGGAGCTTGGGCAGATACGCAGTATTTT. Protein: CASSLAGAWADTQYF.

This clonotype showed up many times. This chain joins TRBV4-2 and TRBJ1-1; D is uncertain. The germline V gene encodes CDR1 LGHNA and CDR2 YNFKEQ. Trimming took 4 bases from V and 4 from J, leaving 10 bases between them. This CDR3 has 13 residues. CDR3 coding DNA: TGTGCCAGCAGCCGAGAGGGAGCCACTGAAGCTTTCTTT. This translates into CASSREGATEAFF.

This clonotype was seen a few times. The J gene is TRBJ2-7, the V gene TRBV11-2; D uncertain. The V and J ends lost 4 bases and 5 bases respectively, with 6 bases between them. The CDR3 contains 11 residues. Germline V gives CDR1 SGHAT, CDR2 FQNNGV. As DNA, the CDR3 is TGTGCCAGCAGCTCTTCCCACGAGCAGTACTTC. Protein sequence: CASSSSHEQYF.

The chain recombines TRBV6-2 or TRBV6-3 with TRBJ2-7; 8 nucleotides align to TRBD1. The CDR3 totals 15 residues. Germline V gene sequence: CDR1 MNHEY, CDR2 SVGEGT. J was trimmed by 3 bases and V by 5 bases; bases with no gene match: 9. The chain's CDR3 is CASSGTGGVFYEQYF. The CDR3 nucleotides read TGTGCCAGCAGTGGAACAGGGGGAGTCTTCTACGAGCAGTACTTC.

This clonotype was seen many times. The chain has TRBV7-6 and TRBJ2-1, with 7 bases identical to TRBD2. The germline CDR1 and CDR2 sequences are SGHVS and FNYEAQ. CDR3 length: 14 residues. V dropped 5 bases and J dropped 4; count of bases not matched to a gene: 5. The DNA for the CDR3 is TGTGCCAGCAGCCAGGGAGGGGTTTACAATGAGCAGTTCTTC. Its translation: CASSQGGVYNEQFF.

This clonotype was counted at least ten times. The CDR3 is CASSADVLGSWETGELFF. The DNA of the CDR3 is TGTGCCAGCAGCGCTGACGTTCTTGGGAGCTGGGAGACCGGGGAGCTGTTTTTT. The chain has TRBV11-1 and TRBJ2-2, with D possibly TRBD2 on 5 matching bases. The CDR3 has 18 amino acids. Per the germline V gene, CDR1 is SGHAT and CDR2 is FQDESV (reference sequence). Trimming cost V 5 bases and J 5 bases, with 24 bases left between them. The full variable domain, rest sourced from reference TRBV11-1 and TRBJ2-2, is EAEVAQSPRYKITEKSQAVAFWCDPISGHATLYWYRQILGQGPELLVQFQDESVVDDSQLPKDRFSAERLKGVDSTLKIQPAELGDSAMYLCASSADVLGSWETGELFFGEGSRLTVL.

The genes are TRBV6-2 or TRBV6-3 and TRBJ2-7; 7 bases match TRBD2. Germline V lookup: CDR1 MNHEY, CDR2 SVGEGT. The CDR3 is 13 amino acids. V was pared by 6 bases and J by 5 bases, with 7 bases of the junction left unmatched. The CDR3 sequence: CASSPGRSDEQYF. The CDR3 bases are TGTGCCAGCAGCCCCGGGAGGAGCGACGAGCAGTACTTC.

This clonotype was detected ten times or more. The chain carries TRBV10-3 and TRBJ2-7; TRBD2 matches at 8 bases. CDR1 is ENHRY and CDR2 is SYGVKD in the germline V gene. The ends lost 10 bases at V and 9 bases at J; junction bases unmatched: 5. CDR3 size: 10 residues. This CDR3 is CATGGVVQYF. Written as DNA, the CDR3 is TGTGCCACGGGGGGGGTTGTGCAGTACTTC.

In its sample, this clonotype is medium-sized. V is TRBV5-1 and J is TRBJ2-7; D remains unclear. The V gene's germline CDR1 is SGHRS and CDR2 YFSETQ. This CDR3 contains 13 residues. With 2 bases removed from V and 3 bases from J, the gap between germline ends came to 9 bases. CDR3 protein: CASSFAQHYEQYF. As DNA, the CDR3 is TGCGCCAGCAGCTTCGCACAGCACTACGAGCAGTACTTC. The entire variable domain, with the rest obtained from reference TRBV5-1 and TRBJ2-7, is as follows: KAGVTQTPRYLIKTRGQQVTLSCSPISGHRSVSWYQQTPGQGLQFLFEYFSETQRNKGNFPGRFSGRQFSNSRSEMNVSTLELGDSALYLCASSFAQHYEQYFGPGTRLTVT.

This clonotype was found a few times. This chain links TRBV6-2 or TRBV6-3 with TRBJ2-1; TRBD1 matches 10 bases. J was trimmed by 8 bases and V by 6 bases; bases with no gene match: 7. Germline V gives CDR1 MNHEY, CDR2 SVGEGT. The CDR3 is 14 amino acids. The DNA for the CDR3 is TGTGCCAGCAGCCCGGGACAGGGGCTCGATGAGCAGTTCTTC. This translates into CASSPGQGLDEQFF.

The V call is TRBV29-1, the J call TRBJ2-1; TRBD2 matches 10 bases. The CDR3 loop spans 18 amino acids. J was trimmed by 6 bases and V by 0 bases; bases with no gene match: 14. Germline V CDR1 and CDR2: SQVTM, ANQGSEA. The CDR3 reads CSVEDQRLAGDISNEQFF. The CDR3 DNA follows: TGCAGCGTTGAAGATCAAAGGCTAGCGGGGGATATTTCCAATGAGCAGTTCTTC.

This clonotype was counted ten times or more. The CDR3: CASSRLGGANTGELFF. DNA for the CDR3: TGTGCCAGCAGCCGACTAGGAGGAGCGAACACCGGGGAGCTGTTTTTT. The rearrangement joins TRBV7-6 to TRBJ2-2; D is possibly TRBD2 (6 bases). CDR3 length equals 16 residues. The V and J ends lost 5 bases and 0 bases respectively, with 13 bases between them. Looked up from germline, CDR1 is SGHVS and CDR2 is FNYEAQ.

This clonotype was seen many times. V gene TRBV11-2 combines with J gene TRBJ2-2; TRBD2 matches 13 bases. This CDR3 comprises 17 residues. With V trimmed by 6 bases and J by 1 base, 5 bases remained unmatched. The V gene's germline CDR1 is SGHAT and CDR2 FQNNGV. CDR3 protein: CASRGLAGTVNTGELFF. The CDR3 DNA is TGTGCCAGCAGGGGACTAGCGGGAACTGTGAACACCGGGGAGCTGTTTTTT.

The gene calls are TRBV19 and TRBJ1-1; D may be TRBD1 (5 bases). This CDR3 spans 16 amino acids. Germline V lookup: CDR1 LNHDA, CDR2 SQIVND (reference sequence). V gave up 3 bases and J gave up 6 bases, with 20 bases separating them. The chain's CDR3 is CASSIFRGGSSAEAFF. The CDR3 coding sequence is TGTGCCAGTAGTATTTTCCGGGGGGGGAGTTCGGCTGAAGCTTTCTTT.

The CDR3 DNA follows: TGTGCCAGCAGCCGGGGGAAACTAGCGGATCAAGAGACCCAGTACTTC. Translating gives CASSRGKLADQETQYF. The chain uses TRBV11-2 and TRBJ2-5; 8 positions match TRBD2. This CDR3 spans 16 amino acids. Germline CDR1 is SGHAT and CDR2 is FQNNGV. V trimming: 5 bases; J trimming: 2 bases; junction bases outside the gene matches: 10.

This clonotype was observed many times. The chain recombines TRBV20-1 with TRBJ2-7; 10 positions agree with TRBD2. Germline assignment: CDR1 DFQATT and CDR2 SNEGSKA (reference sequence). The trim removed 6 bases at V and 3 bases at J, leaving 8 bases unmatched. This CDR3 has 14 residues. The CDR3 region has the DNA TGCAGTGCACCCGCTCGGACTAGCGGCTACGAGCAGTACTTC. Translating gives CSAPARTSGYEQYF.